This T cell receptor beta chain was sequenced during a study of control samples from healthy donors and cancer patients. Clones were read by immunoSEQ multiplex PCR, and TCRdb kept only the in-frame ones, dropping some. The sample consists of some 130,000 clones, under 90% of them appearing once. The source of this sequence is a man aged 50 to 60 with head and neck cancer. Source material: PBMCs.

CDR3 nucleotides: TGTGCCAGCTCACCGGACGGGACAGCCAATCAGCCCCAGCATTTT. This codes for CASSPDGTANQPQHF. This chain joins TRBV18 and TRBJ1-5; 7 positions agree with TRBD1. J lost 3 bases, V lost 3 bases, and 5 bases had no gene match. Germline lookup yields CDR1 KGHSH and CDR2 LQKENI. The CDR3 sequence is 15 residues long. The full variable domain, with the rest looked up from reference TRBV18 and TRBJ1-5, is NAGVMQNPRHLVRRRGQEARLRCSPMKGHSHVYWYRQLPEEGLKFMVYLQKENIIDESGMPKERFSAEFPKEGPSILRIQQVVRGDSAAYFCASSPDGTANQPQHFGDGTRLSIL.